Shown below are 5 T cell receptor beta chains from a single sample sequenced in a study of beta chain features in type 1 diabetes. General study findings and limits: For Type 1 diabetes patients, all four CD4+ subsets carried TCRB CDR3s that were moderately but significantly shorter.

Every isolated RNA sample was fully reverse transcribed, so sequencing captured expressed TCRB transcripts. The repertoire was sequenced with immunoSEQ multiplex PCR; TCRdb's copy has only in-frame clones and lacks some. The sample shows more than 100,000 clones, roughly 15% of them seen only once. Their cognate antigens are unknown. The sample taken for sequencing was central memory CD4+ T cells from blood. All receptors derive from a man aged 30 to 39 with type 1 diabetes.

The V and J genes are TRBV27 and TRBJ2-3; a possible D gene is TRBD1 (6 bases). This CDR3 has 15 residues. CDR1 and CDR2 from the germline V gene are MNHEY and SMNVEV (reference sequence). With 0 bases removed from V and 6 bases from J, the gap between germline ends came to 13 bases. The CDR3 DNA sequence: TGTGCCAGCAGTTTATCTGAGGCAGGGGCGGATACGCAGTATTTT. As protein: CASSLSEAGADTQYF.

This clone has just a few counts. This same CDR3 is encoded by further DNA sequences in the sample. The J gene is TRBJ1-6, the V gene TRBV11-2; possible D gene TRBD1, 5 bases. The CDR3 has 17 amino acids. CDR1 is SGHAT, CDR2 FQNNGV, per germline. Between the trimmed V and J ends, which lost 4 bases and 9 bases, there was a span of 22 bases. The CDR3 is CASSSVGTPFSGSPLHF. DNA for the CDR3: TGTGCCAGCAGCTCTGTCGGGACTCCTTTTTCGGGTTCACCCCTCCACTTT.

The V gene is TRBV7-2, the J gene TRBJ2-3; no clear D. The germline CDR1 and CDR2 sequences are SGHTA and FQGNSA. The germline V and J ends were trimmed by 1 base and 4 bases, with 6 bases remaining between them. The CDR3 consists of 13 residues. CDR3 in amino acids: CASSLDGSDTQYF. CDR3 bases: TGTGCCAGCAGCTTAGATGGCTCAGATACGCAGTATTTT.

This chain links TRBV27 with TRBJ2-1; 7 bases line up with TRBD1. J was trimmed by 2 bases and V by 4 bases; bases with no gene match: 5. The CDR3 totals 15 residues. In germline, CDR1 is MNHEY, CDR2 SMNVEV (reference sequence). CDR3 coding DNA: TGTGCCAGCAGTTCACAGGGGAGAACCTACAATGAGCAGTTCTTC. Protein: CASSSQGRTYNEQFF.

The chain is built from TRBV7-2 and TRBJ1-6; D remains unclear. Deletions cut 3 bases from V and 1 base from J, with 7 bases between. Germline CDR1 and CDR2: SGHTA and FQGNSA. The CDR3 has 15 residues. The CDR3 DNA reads TGTGCCAGCAGCTTCACCTTGTCCTATAATTCACCCCTCCACTTT. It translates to CASSFTLSYNSPLHF.